These 13 T cell receptor beta chains originate from one sample sequenced in a study of T cells in localized non-small cell lung cancer (TCRdb year 2020). Library preparation was by the immunoSEQ multiplex PCR assay. Here the immuneACCESS table is served through TCRdb, limited to in-frame sequences with V and J called. Missing clones are a known gap in these copies; in checked studies unresolved V genes cover under half, and the rest lacks a known reason. The sample table contains 15,000 to 20,000 clones; only one count was recorded for around 83% of them. Nearly 35% of the sample is held by the ten biggest clonotypes. Material: peripheral blood, obtained before any cancer treatment. These receptor sequences come from a male donor at least 60 years old with stage III lung adenocarcinoma.

This clone was seen once. The V call is TRBV5-5, the J call TRBJ2-6; the D is unclear. Trimming removed 0 bases from V and 4 bases from J, with 14 bases in between. Per germline, CDR1 SGHKS and CDR2 YYEKEE (reference sequence). The CDR3 totals 17 residues. CDR3 in DNA: TGTGCCAGCAGCTTGGATGGGGTCTGGGCGGGGGCCAACGTCCTGACTTTC. Translation: CASSLDGVWAGANVLTF.

The chain employs TRBV11-2 and TRBJ1-1, with D perhaps matching TRBD1 (6 bases). The V end was cut by 4 bases, the J end by 3 bases, with 9 bases between. The V gene's germline CDR1 is SGHAT and CDR2 FQNNGV. This CDR3 is 13 amino acids long. The CDR3 DNA reads TGTGCCAGCAGCTCAAACAGGGACACTGAAGCTTTCTTT. The encoded protein is CASSSNRDTEAFF.

The chain uses TRBV6-6 and TRBJ1-1; 9 bases fit TRBD1. Per the germline V gene, CDR1 is MNHNY and CDR2 is SVGAGI (reference sequence). The V gene end was trimmed by 0 bases and the J gene end by 6 bases; junction bases not matched to a gene: 5. The CDR3 length is 15 residues. The CDR3 DNA follows: TGTGCCAGCAGTTACTCGATGGGACAGGGCCCTGAAGCTTTCTTT. Its translation is CASSYSMGQGPEAFF.

The CDR3 DNA sequence: TGTGCCAGCGGGCATAATATAGGGGGGGAGACCCAGTACTTC. Protein sequence: CASGHNIGGETQYF. The rearrangement joins TRBV7-9 to TRBJ2-5; D may be TRBD1 or TRBD2 (6 bases each). From germline, CDR1 is SEHNR and CDR2 FQNEAQ (reference sequence). V gave up 8 bases and J gave up 5 bases, with 18 bases separating them. The CDR3 totals 14 residues.

This clone has a single count. J is TRBJ2-3 and V is TRBV7-6; perhaps TRBD2 as D (6 bases). Between the trimmed V and J ends, which lost 9 bases and 2 bases, there was a span of 12 bases. Germline assignment: CDR1 SGHVS and CDR2 FNYEAQ. The CDR3 is made up of 13 amino acids. CDR3 loop: CASSGGDTDTQYF. CDR3 DNA sequence: TGTGCCAGTAGCGGAGGGGACACAGATACGCAGTATTTT. The full variable domain, rest sourced from reference TRBV7-6 and TRBJ2-3, is GAGVSQSPRYKVTKRGQDVALRCDPISGHVSLYWYRQALGQGPEFLTYFNYEAQQDKSGLPNDRFSAERPEGSISTLTIQRTEQRDSAMYRCASSGGDTDTQYFGPGTRLTVL.

As DNA, the CDR3 is TGTGCCAGCAGCTTGCCACCGGGACTAGCGGGGTACGAGCAGTACTTC. Translated, it gives CASSLPPGLAGYEQYF. The chain has TRBV5-6 and TRBJ2-7, with TRBD2 matching over 13 bases. In germline, CDR1 is SGHDT, CDR2 YYEEEE. CDR3 length: 16 amino acids. V was clipped by 1 base and J by 4 bases; unmatched bases: 5.

This clone came up once. The chain recombines TRBV29-1 with TRBJ1-5, with TRBD1 identical over 10 bases. This CDR3 region has 14 residues. The germline gives CDR1 SQVTM, CDR2 ANQGSEA. The DNA for the CDR3 is TGCAGTGCGCAGGGACAGGGGTACAATCAGCCCCAGCATTTT. This gives the protein CSAQGQGYNQPQHF.

The CDR3: CASSGGTGRFDEQYF. The DNA of the CDR3 is TGCGCCAGCAGCGGAGGGACAGGGCGATTCGACGAGCAGTACTTC. The gene calls are TRBV5-1 and TRBJ2-7, with TRBD1 matching over 9 bases. Trimming removed 4 bases from V and 5 bases from J; junction bases left unmatched: 10. The CDR3 runs 15 residues. Germline CDR1 is SGHRS and CDR2 is YFSETQ. Looking up the rest from reference TRBV5-1 and TRBJ2-7 gives the full variable domain: KAGVTQTPRYLIKTRGQQVTLSCSPISGHRSVSWYQQTPGQGLQFLFEYFSETQRNKGNFPGRFSGRQFSNSRSEMNVSTLELGDSALYLCASSGGTGRFDEQYFGPGTRLTVT.

The gene calls are TRBV5-5 and TRBJ1-3; D is perhaps TRBD1 (6 bases). The V and J ends lost 4 bases and 4 bases respectively, with 15 bases between them. Germline V gene sequence: CDR1 SGHKS, CDR2 YYEKEE (reference sequence). The CDR3 extends over 15 amino acids. CDR3: CASSGDRTRGNTIYF. For the CDR3, the DNA is TGTGCCAGCAGCGGTGACAGGACAAGGGGAAACACCATATATTTT.

As to this clone: One junction end disagrees with the germline gene, perhaps due to a read error. J is TRBJ2-5 and V is TRBV7-9; D could derive from TRBD1 or TRBD2 (5 bases each). The CDR3 has 14 amino acids. Germline CDR1 SEHNR, CDR2 FQNEAQ (reference sequence). CDR3 bases: TGTGCCAGCAGCTCAGGCCTCGAACCGGGACCCCAAGACTTC. Its protein is CASSSGLEPGPQDF.

The chain is built from TRBV7-8 and TRBJ2-7, with D possibly called TRBD1 or TRBD2 (5 bases each). Trimming removed 7 bases from V and 0 bases from J, with 13 bases in between. Germline V gene lookup returns CDR1 SGHVS and CDR2 FQNEAQ. The CDR3 contains 14 residues. The CDR3 reads CASTLGVGSYEQYF. The CDR3, as DNA: TGTGCCAGCACCTTGGGGGTAGGCTCCTACGAGCAGTACTTC.

The chain employs TRBV7-9 and TRBJ1-6, with 10 bases matching TRBD1. This CDR3 is 16 amino acids long. The trim removed 3 bases at V and 5 bases at J, leaving 4 bases unmatched. Germline V gene lookup returns CDR1 SEHNR and CDR2 FQNEAQ (reference sequence). The CDR3 DNA is TGTGCCAGCAGCTTCCGGGACAGGGGTGATAATTCACCCCTCCACTTT. Its translation is CASSFRDRGDNSPLHF.

The gene calls are TRBV19 and TRBJ2-5; the D is unclear. The length of the CDR3 is 13 residues. The germline V gene encodes CDR1 LNHDA and CDR2 SQIVND (reference sequence). Trimming stripped 2 bases from V and 1 base from J, with 5 bases between. The CDR3 bases are TGTGCCAGTAGTATAAGTGTCCAAGAGACCCAGTACTTC. This encodes CASSISVQETQYF.